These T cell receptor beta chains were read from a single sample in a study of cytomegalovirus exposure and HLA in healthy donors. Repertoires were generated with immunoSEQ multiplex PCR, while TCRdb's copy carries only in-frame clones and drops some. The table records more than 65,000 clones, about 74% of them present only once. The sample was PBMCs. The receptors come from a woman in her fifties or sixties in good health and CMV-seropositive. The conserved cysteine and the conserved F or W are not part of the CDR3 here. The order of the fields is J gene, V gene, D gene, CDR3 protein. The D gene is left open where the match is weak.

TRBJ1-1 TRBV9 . ASSPGGPKNTEAF
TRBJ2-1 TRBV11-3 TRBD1 ASSLAGQVPYNEQF
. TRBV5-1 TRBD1 ASSLAGQGIPYEQY
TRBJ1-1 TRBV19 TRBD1 ASTGTGDTEAF
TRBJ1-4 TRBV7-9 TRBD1 ASSLEGTENEKLF
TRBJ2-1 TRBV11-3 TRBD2 ASSLAGTSINEQF
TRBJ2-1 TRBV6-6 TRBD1 ASRQGAGEQF
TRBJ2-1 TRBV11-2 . ASSLEAAGRQF
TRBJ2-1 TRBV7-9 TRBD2 ASSPPSGSNNEQF
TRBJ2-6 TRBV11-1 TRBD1 ASSAQGAGANVLT
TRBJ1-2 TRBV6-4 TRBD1 ASSEGTDSNYGYT
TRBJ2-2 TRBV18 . ASSPRLLNTGELF
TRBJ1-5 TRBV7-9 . ASSLVPGPLGGNQPQH
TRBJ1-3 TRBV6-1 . ASSLDISGNTIY
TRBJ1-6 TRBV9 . ASGRSSYNSPLH